This TCR beta chain comes out of a study of human T cells and chemical hapten exposure. Across the whole study: Small volume differences among pooled libraries mainly caused per-sample TCR yield variation.

The V gene lost 1 base and the J gene lost 0 bases, with 6 bases spanning the gap. CDR3 length: 15 residues. Germline lookup yields CDR1 SGHVS and CDR2 FQNEAQ. MiXCR, run by TCRdb on the RACE reads, gives a single entry per CDR3 protein. This sample has about 110,000 distinct CDR3 sequences, with about a tenth found just once. Findings and limits, study-wide: The immune response of these alopecia patients might not match healthy individuals'. No alteration of TCRs above 1 in 1000 frequency was seen with DPC sensitization.

Time point: patch test 2, 6 weeks after DPC sensitization. Treatment indicated: therapeutic diphenylcyclopropenone sensitization with weekly scalp DPC. Those who donated were patients with alopecia, 18 to 70 years of age, and suitable for DPC. This clonotype came up a few times. Antigen specificity is unknown. The source of this sequence is a woman between 40 and 50 years old with alopecia areata. Some clones in this sample may be carry-over from other donors' samples. Specimen: whole blood, collected in connection with sensitization to the hapten diphenylcyclopropenone (DPC). The rearrangement uses TRBV7-8 and TRBJ2-2, with D unresolved. The CDR3 is CASSLETPNTGELFF. The CDR3 nucleotides are TGTGCCAGCAGCTTAGAGACTCCGAACACCGGGGAGCTGTTTTTT.